These 27 T cell receptor beta chains share one sample of origin, sequenced in a study of shared clonotypes between healthy human individuals. Clones were read by immunoSEQ multiplex PCR, and TCRdb kept only the in-frame ones, dropping some. The sample shows about 800,000 clones, approximately 96% of them seen only once. Naive CD8 cells comprised CD45RO-negative, CCR7-positively selected cells, excluding terminally differentiated effector memory CD45RA+ cells. Input material: naive CD8+ T cells sorted from blood. The source is a man aged 30 to 39 in good health.

This chain joins TRBV29-1 and TRBJ2-1; TRBD2 matches at 8 bases. Germline CDR1 SQVTM, CDR2 ANQGSEA. The V gene end was trimmed by 4 bases and the J gene end by 4 bases; junction bases not matched to a gene: 6. The CDR3 is 14 amino acids. The CDR3 DNA follows: TGCAGCGTTGGTTTTAGCGGGATATACAATGAGCAGTTCTTC. Protein product: CSVGFSGIYNEQFF.

CDR3 protein: CSVVNSGTELAGEETQYF. The CDR3 DNA follows: TGCAGCGTTGTCAACTCGGGCACCGAACTAGCGGGAGAAGAGACCCAGTACTTC. This chain links TRBV29-1 with TRBJ2-5; 11 nucleotides line up with TRBD2. Per germline, CDR1 SQVTM and CDR2 ANQGSEA. There are 18 residues in the CDR3. V shed 4 bases and J 3 bases; nucleotides not matched to a gene: 16. Full variable domain (outside the CDR3, taken from reference TRBV29-1 and TRBJ2-5): SAVISQKPSRDICQRGTSLTIQCQVDSQVTMMFWYRQQPGQSLTLIATANQGSEATYESGFVIDKFPISRPNLTFSTLTVSNMSPEDSSIYLCSVVNSGTELAGEETQYFGPGTRLLVL.

The chain joins TRBV6-5 to TRBJ2-1; D possibly uses TRBD1 or TRBD2 (5 bases each). This CDR3 is built from 13 residues. Trimming pared 0 bases from V and 9 bases from J, leaving 9 bases between. The germline CDR1 and CDR2 sequences are MNHEY and SVGAGI. The CDR3 loop is CASSYSGVGEQFF. CDR3 DNA sequence: TGTGCCAGCAGTTACTCGGGGGTAGGTGAGCAGTTCTTC.

J is TRBJ1-2 and V is TRBV6-5; the match to TRBD1 covers 8 bases. Germline CDR1 MNHEY, CDR2 SVGAGI. The CDR3 loop spans 16 amino acids. V was pared by 4 bases and J by 0 bases, with 7 bases of the junction left unmatched. CDR3 amino acids: CASSWTGPPANYGYTF. CDR3 in DNA: TGTGCCAGCAGTTGGACAGGGCCCCCCGCTAACTATGGCTACACCTTC.

Here the CDR3 reads CASSLGTGGVLETQYF. The CDR3 coding sequence is TGTGCCAGCAGCTTGGGGACAGGGGGTGTTCTGGAGACCCAGTACTTC. The rearrangement uses TRBV5-4 and TRBJ2-5; 10 bases match TRBD1. The V segment lost 0 bases and the J segment 5 bases; nucleotides outside the gene matches: 7. The CDR3 has 16 amino acids. Germline-derived CDR1 and CDR2 are SGHNT and YYREEE (reference sequence).

J is TRBJ2-3 and V is TRBV4-2; 9 bases are a match to TRBD1. With V trimmed by 0 bases and J by 2 bases, 6 bases remained unmatched. From germline, CDR1 is LGHNA and CDR2 YNFKEQ. The CDR3 loop spans 17 amino acids. The CDR3: CASSQEGDRGYTDTQYF. CDR3 DNA sequence: TGTGCCAGCAGCCAAGAAGGTGACAGGGGGTACACAGATACGCAGTATTTT.

The V gene is TRBV7-2, the J gene TRBJ2-7; D gene unclear. The CDR3 is 12 residues long. In germline, CDR1 is SGHTA, CDR2 FQGNSA. V lost 5 bases, J lost 3 bases, and 8 bases lay in between. CDR3: CASSPSFYEQYF. The CDR3, as DNA: TGTGCCAGCAGCCCTAGTTTCTACGAGCAGTACTTC. The full variable domain, in which reference TRBV7-2 and TRBJ2-7 provide the parts outside the CDR3, is GAGVSQSPSNKVTEKGKDVELRCDPISGHTALYWYRQSLGQGLEFLIYFQGNSAPDKSGLPSDRFSAERTGGSVSTLTIQRTQQEDSAVYLCASSPSFYEQYFGPGTRLTVT.

The CDR3 nucleotides read TGTGCCAGCATCGGATCGTGGGGGAGTCAAGAGACCCAGTACTTC. Protein product: CASIGSWGSQETQYF. The rearrangement uses TRBV7-9 and TRBJ2-5; the D gene could be TRBD1 or TRBD2 (5 bases each). Germline loops: CDR1 SEHNR, CDR2 FQNEAQ (reference sequence). There are 15 residues in the CDR3. Trimming took off 7 bases at V and 2 bases at J, with 17 bases between the two ends.

This chain joins TRBV6-5 and TRBJ1-5; 9 positions agree with TRBD1. In germline, CDR1 is MNHEY, CDR2 SVGAGI. The CDR3 is 15 residues long. V dropped 4 bases and J dropped 4; count of bases not matched to a gene: 5. The CDR3 spells CASSSGTGQNQPQHF. In DNA form, the CDR3 reads TGTGCCAGCAGTTCCGGGACAGGGCAGAATCAGCCCCAGCATTTT.

The sample holds a few counts of this clone. J is TRBJ2-7 and V is TRBV4-3; 9 bases align to TRBD2. V lost 1 base, J lost 2 bases, and 3 bases stayed unmatched. Germline V CDR1 and CDR2: LGHNA, YSLEER. CDR3 length: 15 amino acids. Here the CDR3 DNA reads TGCGCCAGCAGCCAAGGGACTAGCGCAACCTACGAGCAGTACTTC. Protein product: CASSQGTSATYEQYF.

This chain connects TRBV5-1 to TRBJ1-1, with D hard to call. The CDR3 extends over 14 amino acids. Trimming removed 0 bases from V and 3 bases from J, with 9 bases in between. CDR1 is SGHRS and CDR2 is YFSETQ in the germline V gene. CDR3 DNA sequence: TGCGCCAGCAGCTTGGGGAGGAGTGACACTGAAGCTTTCTTT. Translation gives CASSLGRSDTEAFF.

V usage is TRBV10-2 and J usage is TRBJ1-2; 8 positions agree with TRBD1. V shed 0 bases and J 8 bases; nucleotides not matched to a gene: 11. The CDR3 extends over 16 amino acids. Germline V gene lookup returns CDR1 WSHSY and CDR2 SAAADI. As DNA, the CDR3 is TGCGCCAGCAGTGAGTCGAAGCTAGGACAGGGTCTCGGCTACACCTTC. Translating it yields CASSESKLGQGLGYTF.

The CDR3 here is CAISDLSGSLAGELFF. In DNA, the CDR3 is TGTGCCATCAGTGACCTTAGCGGGAGTTTGGCCGGGGAGCTGTTTTTT. V and J are TRBV10-3 and TRBJ2-2; 9 bases fit TRBD2. Per the germline V gene, CDR1 is ENHRY and CDR2 is SYGVKD. V trimming: 3 bases; J trimming: 6 bases; junction bases outside the gene matches: 8. The CDR3 covers 16 residues.

The rearrangement uses TRBV29-1 and TRBJ1-2; TRBD1 aligns across 7 bases. V lost 6 bases to trimming and J lost 0 bases; unmatched junction nucleotides: 10. CDR1 and CDR2 (germline): SQVTM, ANQGSEA. The length of the CDR3 is 15 residues. In DNA, the CDR3 is TGCAGCGTCCAAGACAGGGCAAAGGCTAACTATGGCTACACCTTC. Protein sequence: CSVQDRAKANYGYTF.

The chain has TRBV5-1 and TRBJ1-3, with 7 positions matching TRBD1. The CDR3 consists of 18 residues. Germline CDR1 SGHRS, CDR2 YFSETQ. V lost 5 bases to trimming and J lost 1 base; unmatched junction nucleotides: 15. The CDR3 nucleotides are TGCGCCAGCAGTTATTTTCCACAGGGGCTCCTATCTGGAAACACCATATATTTT. It yields the protein CASSYFPQGLLSGNTIYF.

The gene calls are TRBV27 and TRBJ2-1; possibly TRBD1 or TRBD2 for D (5 bases each). Trimming shortened V by 6 bases and J by 4 bases, and 19 bases separated the two germline ends. Germline V gives CDR1 MNHEY, CDR2 SMNVEV (reference sequence). CDR3 length equals 16 residues. The CDR3 loop reads CASRAGTLVPYNEQFF. In DNA, the CDR3 is TGTGCCAGCAGAGCCGGGACCCTTGTCCCGTACAATGAGCAGTTCTTC.

Only a few counts were recorded for this clone. The rearrangement uses TRBV5-4 and TRBJ2-5; D gene unclear. The CDR3 spans 17 residues. The germline gives CDR1 SGHNT, CDR2 YYREEE (reference sequence). The germline V and J ends were trimmed by 3 bases and 0 bases, with 18 bases remaining between them. CDR3 amino acids: CASSSVESDTYQETQYF. The CDR3 bases are TGTGCCAGCAGCTCGGTCGAGAGCGATACGTACCAAGAGACCCAGTACTTC. The entire variable domain, with the rest obtained from reference TRBV5-4 and TRBJ2-5, is as follows: ETGVTQSPTHLIKTRGQQVTLRCSSQSGHNTVSWYQQALGQGPQFIFQYYREEENGRGNFPPRFSGLQFPNYSSELNVNALELDDSALYLCASSSVESDTYQETQYFGPGTRLLVL.

V gene TRBV29-1 combines with J gene TRBJ1-1; 7 nucleotides align to TRBD1. V lost 6 bases and J lost 0; bases outside the gene matches: 10. CDR3 length: 15 residues. Germline V gene sequence: CDR1 SQVTM, CDR2 ANQGSEA. In DNA, the CDR3 is TGCAGCGTCGGGACAGATACAGATTTGAACACTGAAGCTTTCTTT. Translating gives CSVGTDTDLNTEAFF. The full variable domain, in which reference TRBV29-1 and TRBJ1-1 provide the parts outside the CDR3, is SAVISQKPSRDICQRGTSLTIQCQVDSQVTMMFWYRQQPGQSLTLIATANQGSEATYESGFVIDKFPISRPNLTFSTLTVSNMSPEDSSIYLCSVGTDTDLNTEAFFGQGTRLTVV.

This clone was observed a single time. The rearrangement links TRBV4-3 to TRBJ2-7; 11 nucleotides line up with TRBD1. The CDR3 covers 15 residues. CDR1 is LGHNA and CDR2 is YSLEER in the germline V gene. The V segment lost 2 bases and the J segment 5 bases; nucleotides outside the gene matches: 5. The CDR3 sequence is CASSQPGQGAHEQYF. For the CDR3, the DNA is TGCGCCAGCAGCCAACCTGGACAGGGGGCCCACGAGCAGTACTTC.

The chain couples TRBV27 to TRBJ2-3; D may match TRBD1 or TRBD2 (5 bases each). V was trimmed by 6 bases and J by 3 bases, leaving 13 bases between them. The CDR3 has 14 residues. Germline CDR1 and CDR2: MNHEY and SMNVEV (reference sequence). This CDR3 is CASRRGGETDTQYF. DNA for the CDR3: TGTGCCAGCAGGAGGGGCGGAGAAACAGATACGCAGTATTTT.

The table lists this clone with a count of one. J is TRBJ1-1 and V is TRBV19; the D is unclear. The ends were cut back, 6 bases at V and 1 base at J, with 9 bases in the middle. Per the germline V gene, CDR1 is LNHDA and CDR2 is SQIVND (reference sequence). There are 13 residues in the CDR3. Here the CDR3 reads CASRYTENTEAFF. CDR3 coding DNA: TGTGCCAGTAGGTATACAGAGAACACTGAAGCTTTCTTT.

The CDR3 coding sequence is TGTGCCAGCAGCATTGACGGACAGGGAGGGGATCAGCCCCAGCATTTT. It yields the protein CASSIDGQGGDQPQHF. The chain uses TRBV7-8 and TRBJ1-5; 8 bases agree with TRBD1. Looked up from germline, CDR1 is SGHVS and CDR2 is FQNEAQ. The CDR3 is 16 amino acids. The junction had 11 bases not matched to a gene; V was cut back by 5 bases and J by 5 bases.

The rearrangement uses TRBV7-8 and TRBJ2-3; possibly TRBD2 for D (6 bases). The germline CDR1 and CDR2 sequences are SGHVS and FQNEAQ. Trimming took off 3 bases at V and 6 bases at J, with 13 bases between the two ends. The CDR3 length is 14 residues. CDR3 DNA: TGTGCCAGCAGCTTTCCGGGGGAGTGGGATACGCAGTATTTT. Its translation: CASSFPGEWDTQYF.

V is TRBV6-6 and J is TRBJ1-2; TRBD1 might be the D (6 bases). The germline V gene has CDR1 MNHNY and CDR2 SVGAGI (reference sequence). V dropped 7 bases and J dropped 4 bases, with 13 bases sitting between them. CDR3 size: 13 residues. The CDR3 loop is CASTTGFTYGYTF. CDR3 in DNA: TGTGCCAGCACAACAGGGTTTACCTATGGCTACACCTTC.

The chain combines TRBV7-9 with TRBJ2-3; D is unclear. Deletions cut 5 bases from V and 6 bases from J, with 9 bases between. This CDR3 is 12 amino acids long. Germline V gene sequence: CDR1 SEHNR, CDR2 FQNEAQ (reference sequence). DNA for the CDR3: TGTGCCAGCAGCGACTCCAGGGATACGCAGTATTTT. Amino acids: CASSDSRDTQYF.

The chain links TRBV30 to TRBJ2-7; tentative D call: TRBD2 (5 bases). From germline, CDR1 is GTSNPN and CDR2 SVGIG (reference sequence). The CDR3 extends over 14 amino acids. Trimming pared 4 bases from V and 4 bases from J, leaving 17 bases between. In DNA, the CDR3 is TGTGCCTGGAATAAGGGAGTGGGTATATACGAGCAGTACTTC. The encoded protein is CAWNKGVGIYEQYF.

The V call is TRBV5-4, the J call TRBJ2-3, with TRBD2 matching over 11 bases. J lost 5 bases, V lost 2 bases, and 7 bases had no gene match. This CDR3 has 16 residues. The V gene's germline CDR1 is SGHNT and CDR2 YYREEE (reference sequence). The CDR3 reads CASSFGTSGFKDTQYF. The CDR3 nucleotides are TGTGCCAGCAGCTTCGGGACTAGCGGTTTTAAAGATACGCAGTATTTT.